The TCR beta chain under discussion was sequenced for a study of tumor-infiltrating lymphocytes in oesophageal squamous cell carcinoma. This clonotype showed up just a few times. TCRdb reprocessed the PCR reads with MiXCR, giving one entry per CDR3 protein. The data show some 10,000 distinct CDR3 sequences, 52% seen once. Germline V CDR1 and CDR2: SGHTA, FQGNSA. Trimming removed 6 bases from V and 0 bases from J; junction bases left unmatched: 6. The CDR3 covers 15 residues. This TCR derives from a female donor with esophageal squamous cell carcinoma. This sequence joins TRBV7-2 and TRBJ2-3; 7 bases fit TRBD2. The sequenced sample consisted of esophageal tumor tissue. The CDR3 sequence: CASSRDYLSTDTQYF. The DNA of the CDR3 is TGTGCCAGCAGTCGGGACTACCTCAGCACAGATACGCAGTATTTT.